This T cell receptor (beta chain) was recovered during a study of siplizumab effects on memory and regulatory T cells (dated 2019 in TCRdb). Looking at the study overall: The study looked at the effect of siplizumab, an anti-CD2 antibody, on alloreactive T-cell subsets in allogeneic mixed lymphocyte reactions made from human PBMCs.

Points the paper makes about the study in general: The suppressive function of proliferating Tregs from siplizumab cultures was not functionally confirmed. Compared with memory T cells, unstimulated naive T cells appeared more diverse, and naive cells seemed to make a substantial contribution to the alloresponse. For roughly 80-96% of proliferating CD4+ or CD8+ clones, no naive or memory phenotype could be assigned. Siplizumab significantly lowered the cumulative frequency of alloreactive sequences that could be traced to unstimulated CD4+ memory T cells. Because sequences at frequencies below about 10^-5 were poorly captured, only a minor fraction of alloreactive clones could be mapped back to unstimulated subsets. Among mappable alloreactive CD4+ clones, an average Treg-derived fraction of roughly 69% was observed with siplizumab, compared with more than 25% in control reactions.

About this clone itself: Its recognized antigen is unknown. Per-base quality was not reported, and no clone a single base away is much larger than it.

Sorted unstimulated T cells and proliferating T cells recovered from mixed lymphocyte reactions underwent TCRbeta CDR3 sequencing. Fresh whole blood from approximately ten HLA-typed healthy donors was used to isolate PBMCs. The germline ends are 12 bases apart after V is trimmed by 4 bases and J by 1 base. Reading from cysteine to phenylalanine, the CDR3 counts 14 amino acids. CDR3 DNA is the only sequence kept; it has 42 bases, read in frame from the first base. Looking up the germline V gene (reference sequence) yields CDR1 SGHNT and CDR2 YYREEE. The library was prepared using the immunoSEQ multiplex PCR assay. The deep sequencing platform assayed 90,000 to 100,000 TCR templates per sample. Genomic DNA extracted from sorted T cells was the material used for TCRbeta CDR3 sequencing. The original pipeline was this. The R programming language was used for the clonal analysis of the TCRbeta CDR3 data. Alloreactive CD4+ and CD8+ clones were identified by comparing unstimulated samples to CFSE-low samples taken after the reaction. Regulatory or non-regulatory origin of alloreactive CD4+ clones was assigned by matching sequences to the sorted unstimulated Treg and non-Treg repertoires. The clones in this table, taken by TCRdb from immuneACCESS, are in-frame only. Not every clone is retained; where verified, under half of the shortfall comes from an unresolved V gene, and the cause of the rest is unknown. V and J calls and clone size are copied from that table; D and trimming were computed from the DNA. Here the sample has about 100,000 clones; 80% to 95% occur a single time. 0.13% to 0.15% of the sample is taken by the ten largest.

Sequenced: CD4+ T cells sorted from blood. Here the chain combines TRBV5-4 and TRBJ2-7; the best D guess is TRBD2, with 6 bases matching. The sequence derives from a human donor in good health. The sequenced DNA: TGTGCCAGCAGCCCGGGACTGGGATCCTACGAGCAGTACTTC. The resulting protein is CASSPGLGSYEQYF.